This T cell receptor (beta chain) was sequenced during a study of T cells in localized non-small cell lung cancer. Assay used: immunoSEQ multiplex PCR; TCRdb lists only in-frame clones, some missing. This sample has approximately 1,300 clones, with roughly 25% found just once. This CDR3 is built from 13 residues. V was trimmed by 2 bases and J by 0 bases, leaving 7 bases between them. Germline V gene lookup returns CDR1 SQVTM and CDR2 ANQGSEA. Sequenced material: normal lung tissue next to the tumor, taken before any cancer treatment. The chain joins TRBV29-1 to TRBJ1-1; no firm D call. The clonotype was recovered from a male donor aged 60 or over with stage I lung adenocarcinoma. CDR3 amino acids: CSVELVVNTEAFF. As DNA, the CDR3 is TGCAGCGTTGAATTGGTCGTGAACACTGAAGCTTTCTTT.